This T cell receptor (beta chain) was documented in a study of T cell responses to AZD1222 COVID-19 vaccine. Study-level information: Analyses pooled second doses at about 4 or about 12 weeks. General study findings and limits: When two AZD1222 doses had been given, Spike-specific TCR breadth and depth rose. Repertoire samples came only from after the peak T cell response.

Profiled with immunoSEQ multiplex PCR; TCRdb holds only in-frame clones, not every one. This table has over 100,000 clones, roughly 84% appearing once. Germline CDR1 SQVTM, CDR2 ANQGSEA. There are 12 residues in the CDR3. Trimming stripped 6 bases from V and 2 bases from J, with 10 bases between. With respect to this clone: The antigen remains unidentified.

The sample was peripheral blood, taken on day 0 of AZD1222 vaccination. The clonotype comes from an adult in good health. This chain links TRBV29-1 with TRBJ1-2, with D possibly being TRBD1 (5 bases). In nucleotides, the CDR3 is TGCAGCGTGGGGGTCAAGAACTATGGCTACACCTTC. Residues: CSVGVKNYGYTF.